The rows below give T cell receptor beta chains drawn from one sample of a study of cytomegalovirus exposure and HLA in healthy donors. Assay: immunoSEQ multiplex PCR; the TCRdb copy retains only in-frame clones and omits some. The repertoire holds roughly 140,000 clones, with roughly 85% as singletons. Sequencing input: PBMCs. The receptors were sampled from a male donor in good health and CMV-seronegative. Each CDR3 is given without its conserved first and last residue. Clone size is not always given. Where it is, it says once, few, many or a class for expanded clones.

abundance	v_gene	len	j_gene	CDR3aa
few	TRBV18	14	TRBJ2-2	ASSPSGTGITGELF
NA	TRBV7-8	14	TRBJ1-6	ASSRTGGSYNSPLH
NA	TRBV6-5	13	TRBJ1-2	ASSKPGSHNYGYT
NA	TRBV27	12	TRBJ2-1	ASMADSSYNEQF
NA	TRBV7-2	10	TRBJ1-1	ASSSGQLRAF
NA	TRBV5-6	12	TRBJ1-5	ASSLATAQGPQH
NA	TRBV5-8	14	NA	ASSLAAPSRLGEQY
NA	TRBV9	14	TRBJ1-1	ASSVEAGSIGTEAF
NA	TRBV28	12	TRBJ2-7	ASSLRLAAYEQY
few	TRBV7-2	13	TRBJ2-7	ASSLTTPGTYEQY
NA	TRBV9	13	TRBJ2-1	ASSETSGRHNEQF
NA	TRBV9	15	TRBJ2-1	ASSSWGGTGGLGEQF
NA	TRBV2	9	TRBJ2-3	ASSERGTQY
once	TRBV27	17	TRBJ1-4	ASSLSLGALLATNEKLF
NA	TRBV28	18	TRBJ1-2	ASSLEAGADLSPLNYGYT
NA	TRBV28	11	TRBJ2-7	ASSLFRGYEQY
NA	TRBV15	12	TRBJ2-7	ATSHGALGYEQY
NA	TRBV14	12	TRBJ2-7	ARRRGTGAYEQY
once	TRBV7-2	16	TRBJ2-7	ASSLPLSDWESSYEQY
NA	TRBV6-6	13	TRBJ2-1	ASSYGTSGYNEQF
few	TRBV5-1	12	TRBJ2-5	ASSLVPGEETQY
NA	TRBV6-4	11	TRBJ2-3	ASSEYSSGEQY
NA	TRBV18	16	TRBJ2-7	ASSPLPRVAGLSYEQY
few	TRBV6-6	12	TRBJ2-7	ASSYEGLSHEQY
NA	TRBV7-2	13	TRBJ1-2	ASSFGQGANYGYT
NA	TRBV9	12	TRBJ2-7	ASSPEGASYEQY
NA	TRBV11-2	13	TRBJ2-5	ASSRTSGGLETQY
NA	TRBV27	11	TRBJ2-7	ASSGTGNYEQY
NA	TRBV7-9	16	TRBJ2-6	ASSLTARLRAGANVLT
NA	TRBV7-7	12	TRBJ2-2	ASASQGVTGELF
NA	TRBV7-6	15	TRBJ2-6	ASSLKGREAGANVLT
NA	TRBV28	12	TRBJ1-6	ASSLGQVRSPLH
NA	TRBV11-2	15	TRBJ1-1	ASSLGVRRELNTEAF
NA	TRBV11-2	13	TRBJ2-5	ASSSLAGFQETQY
NA	TRBV19	15	TRBJ2-5	ASRRGLAALYQETQY
NA	TRBV6-5	11	TRBJ1-2	ASSITGTYGYT
NA	TRBV7-2	14	TRBJ1-1	ASSASIGQHNTEAF
NA	TRBV6-6	13	TRBJ1-2	ASSYSIYPSGGYT
NA	TRBV2	8	TRBJ2-1	ASSVGEQF
NA	TRBV5-4	12	TRBJ1-5	ASSFRGSNQPQH
NA	TRBV2	13	TRBJ2-1	ASSRRLHNYNEQF
NA	TRBV13	14	TRBJ2-2	ASSLVGRYNTGELF
NA	TRBV19	16	TRBJ2-7	ASNGQNTIRVISDEQY
NA	TRBV9	13	TRBJ2-7	ASSVGVGQGYEQY
NA	TRBV11-2	16	TRBJ2-1	ASSPHPALSGTNNEQF